A selection of T cell receptor beta chains follows, all from one sample in a study of regulatory and conventional T cells in RAG deficiency. TCRdb keeps only in-frame clones here, not all; method: immunoSEQ multiplex PCR. The table lists 30,000 to 40,000 clones, about 80% of them singletons. This sample also appeared in a second study, on regulatory T cells.

Specimen: CD4+ effector T cells sorted from blood. Receptors were obtained from a human donor in good health. Each CDR3 is given without its conserved first and last residue.

CDR3aa	v_gene	j_gene
ASSEQPNTGELF	TRBV18	TRBJ2-2
ASSYRGTIYNEQF	TRBV5-6	TRBJ2-1
ASSPHVGGAGNTIY	TRBV9	TRBJ1-3
AWSVRGNEQF	TRBV30	TRBJ2-1
ASSVTSGGFTDTQY	TRBV5-1	TRBJ2-3
AISVLSEQY	TRBV10-3	TRBJ2-7
ASSVGGSGGSSYEQY	TRBV9	TRBJ2-7
ASSLKTASYEQY	TRBV7-2	TRBJ2-7
AIAMAGGTDTQY	TRBV19	TRBJ2-3
ASSLGPGSDEKLF	TRBV5-1	TRBJ1-4
ASSFPAAGSYEQY	TRBV5-4	TRBJ2-7